Following are 32 T cell receptor beta chains from one sample sequenced in a study of Ad26.COV2.S vaccination and SARS-CoV-2 variants (dated by TCRdb to the early 2020s). Taken with the paper, the label for treatment or condition translates to: roughly 19 received Ad26.COV2.S at low or high dose, single or two shots; about 5 received placebo; per-sample allocation not given. Repertoires of vaccine and placebo recipients were sequenced from samples collected on day 63 after the first injection. Libraries came from the immunoSEQ multiplex PCR assay. TCRdb provides this immuneACCESS table in a form limited to in-frame rearrangements. Some clones are lacking; in checked studies, under half of them reflect an unresolved V gene, and why the rest are absent is not known. The sample contains roughly 500,000 clones, about 83% of them found a single time. The biggest ten clones account for roughly 13% of the sample.

The source material was peripheral blood, sampled in a trial of Ad26.COV2.S vaccine versus placebo. The source is a person aged 18-60 years who received the Ad26.COV2.S COVID-19 vaccine or a placebo.

This clone was observed once. This rearrangement joins TRBV5-1 to TRBJ2-2, with a tentative D call TRBD2 (5 bases). This CDR3 spans 14 amino acids. Between the trimmed V and J ends, which lost 0 bases and 11 bases, there was a span of 14 bases. CDR1 is SGHRS, CDR2 YFSETQ, per germline. The CDR3 region has the DNA TGCGCCAGCAGCTTGGGCCGAGGGTTCGGAGAGCTGTTTTTT. Translating gives CASSLGRGFGELFF.

The chain uses TRBV5-1 and TRBJ1-2, with TRBD1 matching over 7 bases. The germline V gene has CDR1 SGHRS and CDR2 YFSETQ. V was clipped by 3 bases and J by 6 bases; unmatched bases: 5. The CDR3 has 13 residues. The CDR3 loop is CASSSTGSHGYTF. The CDR3 DNA reads TGCGCCAGCAGCTCGACAGGGAGCCATGGCTACACCTTC.

This clone has a handful of counts. This chain uses TRBV7-9 with TRBJ1-3; D remains unclear. CDR1 and CDR2 from the germline V gene are SEHNR and FQNEAQ (reference sequence). Trimming stripped 5 bases from V and 0 bases from J, with 11 bases between. This CDR3 region has 15 residues. Here the CDR3 DNA reads TGTGCCAGCAGCATAGACCAGAGCTCTGGAAACACCATATATTTT. The encoded protein is CASSIDQSSGNTIYF.

V gene TRBV6-2 or TRBV6-3 combines with J gene TRBJ1-6, with a tentative D call TRBD1 (6 bases). The CDR3 extends over 15 amino acids. V gave up 5 bases and J gave up 6 bases, with 14 bases separating them. CDR1 MNHEY and CDR2 SVGEGT come from the germline V gene. In nucleotides, the CDR3 is TGTGCCAGCAGTAACGATGGACAGTTTAATTCACCCCTCCACTTT. This codes for CASSNDGQFNSPLHF.

On this clone itself: The same CDR3 can be traced to other DNA sequences in this sample. V is TRBV11-2 and J is TRBJ1-2, with D uncertain. This CDR3 is 13 amino acids long. Germline CDR1 and CDR2: SGHAT and FQNNGV. Trimming shortened V by 1 base and J by 0 bases, and 3 bases separated the two germline ends. CDR3 amino acids: CASSLASNYGYTF. In nucleotides, the CDR3 is TGTGCCAGCAGCTTAGCGTCTAACTATGGCTACACCTTC.

The V gene is TRBV7-9, the J gene TRBJ2-5, with no clear D. Trimming shortened V by 2 bases and J by 7 bases, and 17 bases separated the two germline ends. Germline assignment: CDR1 SEHNR and CDR2 FQNEAQ (reference sequence). This CDR3 region has 15 residues. This CDR3 is CASSLTRNLVPTQYF. CDR3 DNA sequence: TGTGCCAGCAGCTTAACCCGTAACTTGGTCCCGACCCAGTACTTC.

The chain joins TRBV7-2 to TRBJ2-3; D may correspond to TRBD1 or TRBD2 (5 bases each). The CDR3 contains 17 residues. With 6 bases removed from V and 3 bases from J, the gap between germline ends came to 22 bases. The germline V gene encodes CDR1 SGHTA and CDR2 FQGNSA. CDR3 protein: CASSQTGTASGTDTQYF. The DNA for the CDR3 is TGTGCCAGCAGTCAAACCGGGACCGCGTCGGGAACAGATACGCAGTATTTT.

This chain joins TRBV5-1 and TRBJ2-1, with 8 bases fitting TRBD1. V was pared by 1 base and J by 3 bases, with 3 bases of the junction left unmatched. Germline loops: CDR1 SGHRS, CDR2 YFSETQ. This CDR3 comprises 15 residues. This chain's CDR3 is CASSLQGAGYNEQFF. The CDR3 DNA sequence: TGCGCCAGCAGCTTGCAGGGGGCCGGCTACAATGAGCAGTTCTTC.

This clone was detected only a few times. The chain combines TRBV29-1 with TRBJ1-2; TRBD1 matches at 8 bases. This CDR3 contains 14 residues. CDR1 is SQVTM, CDR2 ANQGSEA, per germline. Trimming removed 3 bases from V and 4 bases from J; junction bases left unmatched: 7. The CDR3 nucleotides read TGCAGCGTTGACGCGGGGACAGGCGCCTATGGCTACACCTTC. It codes for CSVDAGTGAYGYTF.

The chain combines TRBV7-9 with TRBJ1-4; TRBD1 is a possible D gene (6 bases). CDR1 is SEHNR and CDR2 is FQNEAQ in the germline V gene (reference sequence). The CDR3 is made up of 16 amino acids. V was shortened by 1 base and J by 8 bases, with 17 bases between the two germline ends. Here the CDR3 reads CASSLVTGPRGEKLFF. CDR3 bases: TGTGCCAGCAGCTTAGTTACAGGGCCCAGGGGAGAAAAACTGTTTTTT.

The chain is built from TRBV7-8 and TRBJ1-1; the D gene is possibly TRBD1 (5 bases). CDR3 length: 13 residues. CDR1 and CDR2 (germline): SGHVS, FQNEAQ. V gave up 6 bases and J gave up 11 bases, with 19 bases separating them. The CDR3: CASRPDTPEGAFF. CDR3 nucleotides: TGTGCCAGCAGGCCGGACACGCCAGAGGGGGCTTTCTTT. The full variable domain, with the rest looked up from reference TRBV7-8 and TRBJ1-1, is GAGVSQSPRYKVAKRGQDVALRCDPISGHVSLFWYQQALGQGPEFLTYFQNEAQLDKSGLPSDRFFAERPEGSVSTLKIQRTQQEDSAVYLCASRPDTPEGAFFGQGTRLTVV.

The chain couples TRBV19 to TRBJ2-1, with 7 nucleotides matching TRBD2. CDR3 length equals 16 residues. Germline V gives CDR1 LNHDA, CDR2 SQIVND (reference sequence). With 6 bases clipped from V and 0 bases from J, the junction kept 8 bases outside the gene matches. DNA of the CDR3: TGTGCCAGTAGCCCGACTAGCAGGAGCTCCTACAATGAGCAGTTCTTC. Translated, it gives CASSPTSRSSYNEQFF.

The rearrangement uses TRBV28 and TRBJ1-2, with D possibly being TRBD1 (5 bases). The germline V and J ends were trimmed by 6 bases and 7 bases, with 15 bases remaining between them. This CDR3 region has 13 residues. Germline-derived CDR1 and CDR2 are MDHEN and SYDVKM. CDR3 in DNA: TGTGCCAGCAGACCGACAGCTCTTGGTGGCTACACCTTC. It is translated as CASRPTALGGYTF.

This clone has just one count. The CDR3, as DNA: TGCAGTGCTAGTGGGACTAGCGGGAGCCGCCGGTACAATGAGCAGTTCTTC. It yields the protein CSASGTSGSRRYNEQFF. This chain links TRBV20-1 with TRBJ2-1; TRBD2 aligns across 14 bases. J was trimmed by 4 bases and V by 3 bases; bases with no gene match: 8. Germline loops: CDR1 DFQATT, CDR2 SNEGSKA (reference sequence). The CDR3 runs 17 residues.

The rearrangement uses TRBV28 and TRBJ1-5; TRBD1 agrees at 9 bases. The ends lost 7 bases at V and 6 bases at J; junction bases unmatched: 10. Looked up from germline, CDR1 is MDHEN and CDR2 is SYDVKM. The CDR3 length is 15 residues. Here the CDR3 reads CASIPGTGSVQPQHF. In DNA form, the CDR3 reads TGTGCCAGCATTCCCGGGACAGGGAGTGTTCAGCCCCAGCATTTT.

The chain carries TRBV10-3 and TRBJ1-6; unclear D gene. The CDR3 sequence is 16 residues long. Germline assignment: CDR1 ENHRY and CDR2 SYGVKD. V lost 0 bases and J lost 7, with 13 bases in between. CDR3 amino acids: CAISESTGLGNSPLHF. The CDR3 DNA is TGTGCCATCAGTGAGTCGACCGGGTTAGGGAATTCACCCCTCCACTTT.

Turning to this clone: Other DNA sequences in the same sample also yield this CDR3. The CDR3 nucleotides are TGTGCCTGGAGTCAGGGTGCTAATGAAAAACTGTTTTTT. Residues: CAWSQGANEKLFF. The V gene is TRBV30, the J gene TRBJ1-4; D might be TRBD1 (5 bases). V was shortened by 2 bases and J by 3 bases, with 7 bases between the two germline ends. CDR1 is GTSNPN, CDR2 SVGIG, per germline (reference sequence). This CDR3 comprises 13 residues.

V and J are TRBV5-1 and TRBJ2-2; D might be TRBD2 (6 bases). The germline gives CDR1 SGHRS, CDR2 YFSETQ. Trimming cost V 1 base and J 4 bases, with 11 bases left between them. The CDR3 length is 15 residues. CDR3 coding DNA: TGCGCCAGCAGCTTGACCCGGGGGAGCACCGGGGAGCTGTTTTTT. Protein product: CASSLTRGSTGELFF.

This clone was recorded once. The genes are TRBV4-3 and TRBJ2-2; D remains unclear. The CDR3 consists of 14 residues. Germline CDR1 and CDR2: LGHNA and YSLEER. The germline V and J ends were trimmed by 4 bases and 3 bases, with 9 bases remaining between them. The CDR3 bases are TGCGCCAGCAGCCCGAGGCTGGACACCGGGGAGCTGTTTTTT. It codes for CASSPRLDTGELFF.

The CDR3, as DNA: TGTGCCAGCAGGATAGTAGGGCTCACCGGGGAGCTGTTTTTT. This codes for CASRIVGLTGELFF. V and J are TRBV6-5 and TRBJ2-2; D is uncertain. The germline V and J ends were trimmed by 6 bases and 4 bases, with 12 bases remaining between them. CDR1 and CDR2 from the germline V gene are MNHEY and SVGAGI. The CDR3 extends over 14 amino acids.

This chain connects TRBV9 to TRBJ2-1; TRBD1 agrees at 10 bases. Trimming took 3 bases from V and 6 from J; bases not matched to a gene: 6. The CDR3 sequence is 15 residues long. From germline, CDR1 is SGDLS and CDR2 YYNGEE. The CDR3 nucleotides are TGTGCCAGCAGCGCGGGGACAGGGGTAGGCAATGAGCAGTTCTTC. This gives the protein CASSAGTGVGNEQFF.

The chain employs TRBV5-6 and TRBJ1-1; no reliable D call. The CDR3 runs to 13 residues. Germline V CDR1 and CDR2: SGHDT, YYEEEE. V lost 1 base, J lost 1 base, and 5 bases lay in between. CDR3 residues: CASSLLGNTEAFF. The CDR3 nucleotides are TGTGCCAGCAGCTTGTTAGGGAACACTGAAGCTTTCTTT.

This clone was picked up one time. The chain joins TRBV28 to TRBJ2-5; TRBD2 is a possible D gene (5 bases). This CDR3 is 16 amino acids long. CDR1 and CDR2 from the germline V gene are MDHEN and SYDVKM. The V gene lost 5 bases and the J gene lost 1 base, with 17 bases spanning the gap. CDR3 nucleotides: TGTGCCAGCAGTCTCGAAGAGGACTCACTCCAAGAGACCCAGTACTTC. Its translation is CASSLEEDSLQETQYF.

The rearrangement uses TRBV6-5 and TRBJ2-7; TRBD2 agrees at 9 bases. The J segment lost 6 bases and the V segment lost 7 bases, leaving 7 bases of the junction unmatched. This CDR3 has 13 residues. Germline V gene data show CDR1 as MNHEY and CDR2 as SVGAGI. The CDR3 DNA reads as TGTGCCAGCAAGGCGGGACTAGCCGGCGAGCAGTACTTC. It specifies CASKAGLAGEQYF.

The chain combines TRBV6-2 or TRBV6-3 with TRBJ1-2; D is uncertain. This CDR3 contains 15 residues. Trimming left V 5 bases short and J 0 bases short, with 13 bases between. Per germline, CDR1 MNHEY and CDR2 SVGEGT. Here the CDR3 DNA reads TGTGCCAGCAGTGGTGTTCCTCAACCTAACTATGGCTACACCTTC. It encodes CASSGVPQPNYGYTF.

This chain joins TRBV6-2 or TRBV6-3 and TRBJ2-1; D might be TRBD2 (6 bases). The V end was cut by 6 bases, the J end by 4 bases, with 25 bases between. This CDR3 is built from 18 residues. Germline-derived CDR1 and CDR2 are MNHEY and SVGEGT. The CDR3 is CASSSGRRDRSRYNEQFF. CDR3 in DNA: TGTGCCAGCAGCTCTGGGAGGCGGGATAGGTCGCGATACAATGAGCAGTTCTTC.

The chain carries TRBV7-2 and TRBJ1-1, with 10 positions matching TRBD1. The V and J ends lost 5 bases and 3 bases, in that order; junction bases with no gene match: 6. This CDR3 is 15 amino acids long. The V gene's germline CDR1 is SGHTA and CDR2 FQGNSA. CDR3: CASSPRTGGYTEAFF. As DNA, the CDR3 is TGTGCCAGCAGCCCTCGGACAGGGGGTTACACTGAAGCTTTCTTT.

In its sample, this clone was seen once. CDR3 sequence: CASSLGDRDENIQYF. The DNA for the CDR3 is TGTGCCAGCAGCCTCGGGGACAGGGATGAAAACATTCAGTACTTC. The chain uses TRBV5-6 and TRBJ2-4, with 9 bases identical to TRBD1. In germline, CDR1 is SGHDT, CDR2 YYEEEE. V was pared by 4 bases and J by 5 bases, with 7 bases of the junction left unmatched. CDR3 length: 15 residues.

V is TRBV10-3 and J is TRBJ1-2; tentatively, D is TRBD1 (5 bases). This CDR3 has 13 residues. From germline, CDR1 is ENHRY and CDR2 SYGVKD. The V and J ends lost 6 bases and 6 bases respectively, with 14 bases between them. Here the CDR3 DNA reads TGTGCCATCAGGGAAACAGGACGAGATGGCTACACCTTC. It yields the protein CAIRETGRDGYTF.

V gene TRBV6-5 combines with J gene TRBJ1-4, with D possibly TRBD1 on 6 matching bases. Germline CDR1 is MNHEY and CDR2 is SVGAGI. Trimming pared 5 bases from V and 8 bases from J, leaving 18 bases between. The CDR3 is made up of 15 amino acids. The DNA of the CDR3 is TGTGCCAGCAGTCCAAGGACAGACGGTGGAGAAAAACTGTTTTTT. Amino acid sequence: CASSPRTDGGEKLFF.

The chain uses TRBV4-3 and TRBJ1-4; 8 positions agree with TRBD1. The germline CDR1 and CDR2 sequences are LGHNA and YSLEER. The CDR3 totals 15 residues. Trimming removed 6 bases from V and 5 bases from J; junction bases left unmatched: 8. The CDR3 nucleotides are TGCGCCAGCAGTTCTACAGGGGGGGGAAATGAAAAACTGTTTTTT. Its translation: CASSSTGGGNEKLFF.

The rearrangement uses TRBV7-2 and TRBJ2-1; D is tentatively TRBD1 or TRBD2 (5 bases each). Trimming left V 4 bases short and J 6 bases short, with 25 bases between. Per the germline V gene, CDR1 is SGHTA and CDR2 is FQGNSA. The CDR3 runs to 18 residues. The DNA of the CDR3 is TGTGCCAGCAGCTCCTTATGGGGGAGCAGGGATCAGGGCAATGAGCAGTTCTTC. Its protein is CASSSLWGSRDQGNEQFF. Complete variable domain (other parts from reference TRBV7-2 and TRBJ2-1): GAGVSQSPSNKVTEKGKDVELRCDPISGHTALYWYRQSLGQGLEFLIYFQGNSAPDKSGLPSDRFSAERTGGSVSTLTIQRTQQEDSAVYLCASSSLWGSRDQGNEQFFGPGTRLTVL.